This T cell receptor (beta chain) was profiled in a study of cytomegalovirus exposure and HLA in healthy donors. This CDR3 region has 13 residues. Germline V gene sequence: CDR1 KGHSH, CDR2 LQKENI. With 0 bases removed from V and 10 bases from J, the gap between germline ends came to 10 bases. This clone was found once. 60 Vbeta and 13 Jbeta primers were used in PCR. Only in-frame clones appear in the TCRdb table, and some are missing; sequencing was by immunoSEQ multiplex PCR. The sample includes about 100,000 clones, about 70% of them seen just once. Sequenced: PBMCs. The chain uses TRBV18 and TRBJ2-1; a weak D match, TRBD1 (5 bases). This clonotype was obtained from a woman between 18 and 30 years old in good health and CMV-seropositive. The CDR3 sequence is CASSPPSRTEQFF. CDR3 DNA: TGTGCCAGCTCACCACCATCTCGGACAGAGCAGTTCTTC.